What follows are 24 T cell receptor beta chains derived from one specimen sequenced in a study of blood T cell repertoires in COVID-19. Data came from immunoSEQ multiplex PCR; TCRdb stores just in-frame clones and leaves some out. The sample yields a few hundred thousand clones, about four fifths seen once. Sequenced sample: peripheral blood. The source of these receptors is a woman between 45 and 60 years old with acute or convalescent COVID-19.

In its sample, this clone was seen a few times. V is TRBV29-1 and J is TRBJ2-7; 9 nucleotides agree with TRBD1. V was pared by 6 bases and J by 3 bases, with 6 bases of the junction left unmatched. The CDR3 has 13 residues. CDR1 and CDR2 from the germline V gene are SQVTM and ANQGSEA. CDR3 coding DNA: TGCAGCGTAGGGACAGGGAGCGACTACGAGCAGTACTTC. Amino acid sequence: CSVGTGSDYEQYF.

There are a few counts of this clone. J is TRBJ2-1 and V is TRBV19, with 14 positions matching TRBD2. Germline loops: CDR1 LNHDA, CDR2 SQIVND (reference sequence). This CDR3 has 16 amino acids. The J segment lost 6 bases and the V segment lost 3 bases, leaving 4 bases of the junction unmatched. Here the CDR3 DNA reads TGTGCCAGTAGTATCGGGACTAGCGGGAGTGTCAATGAGCAGTTCTTC. It codes for CASSIGTSGSVNEQFF.

The chain uses TRBV7-6 and TRBJ2-3; 8 bases are shared with TRBD2. The CDR3 is 18 residues long. The V gene's germline CDR1 is SGHVS and CDR2 FNYEAQ. Trimming at V came to 1 base and at J to 0 bases, leaving 9 bases not matched to a gene. The CDR3 region is CASSLGPLRGASTDTQYF. The CDR3 DNA reads TGTGCCAGCAGCTTAGGTCCTTTGCGGGGGGCTAGCACAGATACGCAGTATTTT. Full variable domain (rest looked up from reference TRBV7-6 and TRBJ2-3): GAGVSQSPRYKVTKRGQDVALRCDPISGHVSLYWYRQALGQGPEFLTYFNYEAQQDKSGLPNDRFSAERPEGSISTLTIQRTEQRDSAMYRCASSLGPLRGASTDTQYFGPGTRLTVL.

V usage is TRBV2 and J usage is TRBJ2-5; 8 nucleotides align to TRBD2. The CDR3 has 15 amino acids. V lost 4 bases, J lost 7 bases, and 11 bases stayed unmatched. Germline CDR1 reads SNHLY; CDR2 reads FYNNEI. CDR3: CASSGSLAGLATQYF. CDR3 coding DNA: TGTGCCAGCAGTGGATCATTAGCGGGATTAGCGACCCAGTACTTC.

About this clone: Additional DNA sequences in this sample encode the identical CDR3. V is TRBV6-5 and J is TRBJ2-5; TRBD2 matches at 8 bases. CDR3 size: 15 residues. The germline gives CDR1 MNHEY, CDR2 SVGAGI. V lost 0 bases, J lost 5 bases, and 5 bases stayed unmatched. CDR3 region: CASSYSGLGVETQYF. The CDR3 DNA sequence: TGTGCCAGCAGTTACTCGGGACTAGGAGTGGAGACCCAGTACTTC.

The rearrangement uses TRBV3-1 (or the pseudogene TRBV3-2) and TRBJ2-3, with D tentatively TRBD2 (6 bases). The CDR3 consists of 12 residues. Deletions cut 8 bases from V and 3 bases from J, with 9 bases between. Germline CDR1 LGHDT, CDR2 YNNKEL (reference sequence). CDR3 amino acids: CASGGPTDTQYF. CDR3 coding DNA: TGTGCCAGCGGAGGGCCGACAGATACGCAGTATTTT.

V gene TRBV6-4 combines with J gene TRBJ2-1; no firm D call. The germline V gene has CDR1 MRHNA and CDR2 SNTAGT. The CDR3 extends over 16 amino acids. Trimming stripped 2 bases from V and 0 bases from J, with 11 bases between. CDR3: CASSDLEVSSYNEQFF. The CDR3 DNA reads TGTGCCAGCAGTGACCTCGAGGTAAGCTCCTACAATGAGCAGTTCTTC.

There are a few counts of this clone. The chain has TRBV7-2 and TRBJ2-7; 9 bases agree with TRBD2. Trimming at V came to 3 bases and at J to 7 bases, leaving 10 bases not matched to a gene. The germline CDR1 and CDR2 sequences are SGHTA and FQGNSA. The CDR3 is 15 amino acids. CDR3 bases: TGTGCCAGCAGCTTTTCTCGTGCGGGAGGGGGGGAGCAGTACTTC. It codes for CASSFSRAGGGEQYF.

This clone was observed a few times. J is TRBJ2-7 and V is TRBV9; the match to TRBD2 covers 10 bases. The J segment lost 9 bases and the V segment lost 3 bases, leaving 15 bases of the junction unmatched. Germline CDR1 SGDLS, CDR2 YYNGEE. This CDR3 region has 16 residues. The CDR3 is CASSAFWGLAPSAQYF. In DNA form, the CDR3 reads TGTGCCAGCAGCGCCTTTTGGGGACTAGCGCCTTCTGCGCAGTACTTC.

This clone has more than one count but fewer than ten. V is TRBV19 and J is TRBJ1-5; 9 bases agree with TRBD1. V gave up 6 bases and J gave up 4 bases; unmatched junction bases: 7. This CDR3 has 15 residues. Germline V gene sequence: CDR1 LNHDA, CDR2 SQIVND (reference sequence). CDR3: CASRTDRGWNQPQHF. Here the CDR3 DNA reads TGTGCCAGTAGAACGGACAGGGGATGGAATCAGCCCCAGCATTTT. The entire variable domain, with the rest obtained from reference TRBV19 and TRBJ1-5, is as follows: DGGITQSPKYLFRKEGQNVTLSCEQNLNHDAMYWYRQDPGQGLRLIYYSQIVNDFQKGDIAEGYSVSREKKESFPLTVTSAQKNPTAFYLCASRTDRGWNQPQHFGDGTRLSIL.

The chain links TRBV6-5 to TRBJ2-7; 7 bases line up with TRBD2. The V gene end was trimmed by 5 bases and the J gene end by 7 bases; junction bases not matched to a gene: 14. The CDR3 extends over 15 amino acids. Germline V gene lookup returns CDR1 MNHEY and CDR2 SVGAGI. CDR3 DNA sequence: TGTGCCAGCAGTCGACGACTGGGGACTACGTCGGAGCAGTACGTC. Protein sequence: CASSRRLGTTSEQYV.

This chain connects TRBV6-5 to TRBJ1-2; TRBD1 aligns across 11 bases. The CDR3 loop spans 13 amino acids. The V gene's germline CDR1 is MNHEY and CDR2 SVGAGI. Germline trimming cut 9 bases from V and 5 bases from J; bases unmatched to any gene: 5. The CDR3: CASYGTGGYGYTF. CDR3 coding DNA: TGTGCCAGTTACGGGACAGGGGGTTATGGCTACACCTTC.

The chain is built from TRBV18 and TRBJ1-1, with a weak D call TRBD1 (6 bases). Looked up from germline, CDR1 is KGHSH and CDR2 is LQKENI. Trimming cost V 3 bases and J 3 bases, with 20 bases left between them. The CDR3 sequence is 17 residues long. The CDR3 protein is CASSPISGGRGDTEAFF. For the CDR3, the DNA is TGTGCCAGCTCACCGATATCCGGTGGGAGGGGGGACACTGAAGCTTTCTTT.

The J gene is TRBJ1-5, the V gene TRBV12-3 or TRBV12-4; TRBD1 matches at 7 bases. The length of the CDR3 is 13 residues. V lost 5 bases, J lost 5 bases, and 3 bases stayed unmatched. In nucleotides, the CDR3 is TGTGCCAGCAGTAGGGACAGAGATCAGCCCCAGCATTTT. It codes for CASSRDRDQPQHF.

The chain is built from TRBV20-1 and TRBJ2-3; 8 nucleotides match TRBD2. Germline V lookup: CDR1 DFQATT, CDR2 SNEGSKA (reference sequence). The CDR3 has 19 amino acids. J gave up 0 bases and V 3 bases, and 17 bases lay outside the gene matches. In DNA, the CDR3 is TGCAGTGCTAGTAAGGGTCACGGGGGGGACCTACTTAGCACAGATACGCAGTATTTT. Translating gives CSASKGHGGDLLSTDTQYF.

This clone was seen a single time. The chain has TRBV20-1 and TRBJ2-2, with a tentative D call TRBD1 (6 bases). This CDR3 spans 11 amino acids. V lost 4 bases, J lost 6 bases, and 6 bases lay in between. Germline-derived CDR1 and CDR2 are DFQATT and SNEGSKA (reference sequence). CDR3 amino acids: CSAKGAGELFF. The DNA for the CDR3 is TGCAGTGCTAAGGGGGCCGGGGAGCTGTTTTTT.

V and J are TRBV2 and TRBJ2-1; 7 bases match TRBD1. With V trimmed by 3 bases and J by 9 bases, 8 bases remained unmatched. Germline CDR1 and CDR2: SNHLY and FYNNEI. This CDR3 region has 14 residues. The CDR3 here is CASSEGRGSAEQFF. The CDR3 nucleotides are TGTGCCAGCAGTGAGGGCAGGGGGTCGGCTGAGCAGTTCTTC.

The chain couples TRBV9 to TRBJ2-3; D is undetermined. The CDR3 covers 12 residues. V shed 4 bases and J shed 8 bases, with 11 bases lying between them. Germline-derived CDR1 and CDR2 are SGDLS and YYNGEE. The DNA of the CDR3 is TGTGCCAGCAGCTCAACGGGTCTTACGCAGTATTTT. Its protein is CASSSTGLTQYF.

Regarding this clone: The junction shows a germline mismatch at one end, possibly a read error. The chain uses TRBV5-1 and TRBJ1-1; 11 bases are shared with TRBD1. Germline lookup yields CDR1 SGHRS and CDR2 YFSETQ. CDR3 length: 16 amino acids. In DNA form, the CDR3 reads TGCGCCAGCAACTTGGGGGACAGGGGGTTATCGGGCGAAGCTTTCTTT. Translating gives CASNLGDRGLSGEAFF.

The chain is built from TRBV9 and TRBJ1-2; D gene unclear. CDR3 length equals 12 residues. V was clipped by 7 bases and J by 2 bases, with 9 bases between them. Germline CDR1 and CDR2: SGDLS and YYNGEE. Here the CDR3 reads CASDGGNYGYTF. The CDR3 DNA reads TGTGCCAGCGATGGAGGGAACTATGGCTACACCTTC.

This chain joins TRBV7-6 and TRBJ1-4, with D uncertain. Germline V gene lookup returns CDR1 SGHVS and CDR2 FNYEAQ. This CDR3 is 14 amino acids long. V was cut by 1 base and J by 4 bases, with 7 bases left in between. CDR3: CASSLGPNNEKLFF. The CDR3 DNA follows: TGTGCCAGCAGCTTAGGGCCGAATAATGAAAAACTGTTTTTT.

This sequence joins TRBV27 and TRBJ1-1; D is possibly TRBD1 (5 bases). V lost 5 bases and J 7 bases, leaving 17 bases between the germline ends. The germline V gene has CDR1 MNHEY and CDR2 SMNVEV (reference sequence). CDR3 length: 14 residues. CDR3 coding DNA: TGTGCCAGCAGTCCCCTGGGGTCGGGGGTTGAAGCTTTCTTT. This encodes CASSPLGSGVEAFF.

V is TRBV2 and J is TRBJ2-7, with D possibly matching TRBD1 (6 bases). Between the trimmed V and J ends, which lost 3 bases and 2 bases, there was a span of 8 bases. The CDR3 is 13 amino acids. The V gene's germline CDR1 is SNHLY and CDR2 FYNNEI. CDR3 residues: CASSDRQAYEQYF. CDR3 coding DNA: TGTGCCAGCAGTGACCGACAGGCCTACGAGCAGTACTTC.

The CDR3 region is CASSVDRFSYEQYF. The CDR3 nucleotides are TGTGCCAGCAGCGTGGACAGGTTCTCCTACGAGCAGTACTTC. This rearrangement joins TRBV7-6 to TRBJ2-7, with TRBD1 matching 7 bases. Germline V CDR1 and CDR2: SGHVS, FNYEAQ. Trimming cost V 5 bases and J 0 bases; bases outside gene matches: 4. The CDR3 contains 14 residues.